This T cell receptor beta chain was sequenced during a study of T cells in Graves' hyperthyroidism and ophthalmopathy. Overall study context: Peripheral blood collection took place at initial diagnosis, before any treatment.

Stable Graves' hyperthyroidism denoted no ophthalmopathy progression over 18 months. The PBMCs were sourced from fresh peripheral blood (around 9.3 ml). Researchers took RNA transcripts and amplified the TCR beta CDR3 regions from them. RT-PCR in the first round (using the HTBI primer set) targeted the TCR CDR3. TCRdb reanalysed the multiplex PCR reads using MiXCR and keeps one entry per CDR3 protein. The sample consists of approximately 630,000 distinct CDR3 sequences, roughly 17% of them appearing once. Note on this clonotype: The antigen is not known.

The study, taken as a whole, reports: A 13 V-J signature model discriminated ophthalmopathy versus stable hyperthyroidism.

Per germline, CDR1 MNHEY and CDR2 SMNVEV (reference sequence). Trimming took off 0 bases at V and 2 bases at J, with 13 bases between the two ends. This CDR3 is built from 16 residues. The receptor comes from a woman aged 30 to 39 with Graves' hyperthyroidism. Sequences were obtained from blood. The chain couples TRBV27 to TRBJ1-1, with D possibly TRBD1 on 5 matching bases. The CDR3 DNA is TGTGCCAGCAGTTTATCGCCCCCAGGGACCAACACTGAAGCTTTCTTT. It codes for CASSLSPPGTNTEAFF.